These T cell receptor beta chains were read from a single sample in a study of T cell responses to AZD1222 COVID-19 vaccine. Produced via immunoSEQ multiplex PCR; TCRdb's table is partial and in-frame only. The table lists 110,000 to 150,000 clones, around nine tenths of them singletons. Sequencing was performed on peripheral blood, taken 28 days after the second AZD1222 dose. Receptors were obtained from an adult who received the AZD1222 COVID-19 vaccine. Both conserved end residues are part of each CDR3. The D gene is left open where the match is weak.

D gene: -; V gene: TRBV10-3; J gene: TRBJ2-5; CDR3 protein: CAVGSQETQYF
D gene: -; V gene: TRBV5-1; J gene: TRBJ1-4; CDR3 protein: CASSLVGVSNEKLFF
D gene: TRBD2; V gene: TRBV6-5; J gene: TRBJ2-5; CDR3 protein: CASSYSPSGGETQYF
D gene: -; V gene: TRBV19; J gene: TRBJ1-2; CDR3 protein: CASSIGGANYGYTF
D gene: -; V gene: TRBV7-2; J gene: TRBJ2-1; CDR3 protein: CASSWGNEQFF
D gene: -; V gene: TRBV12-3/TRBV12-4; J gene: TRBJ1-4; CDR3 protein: CASWGTRGEKLFF
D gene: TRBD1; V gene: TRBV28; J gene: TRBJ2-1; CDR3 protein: CASRRQGSSYNEQFF
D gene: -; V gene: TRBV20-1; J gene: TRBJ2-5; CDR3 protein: CSASPSITTQYF
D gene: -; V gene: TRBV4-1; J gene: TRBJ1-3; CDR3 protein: CASSHPTATGRNTIYF
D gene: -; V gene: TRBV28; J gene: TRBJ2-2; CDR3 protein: CASSRTHTGELFF
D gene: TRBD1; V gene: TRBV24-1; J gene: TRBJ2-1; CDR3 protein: CATSDPDRAYNEQFF
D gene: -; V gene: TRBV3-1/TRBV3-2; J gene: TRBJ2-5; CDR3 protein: CASSHYTGRTETQYF
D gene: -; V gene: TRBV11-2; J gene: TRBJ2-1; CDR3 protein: CASSRQLDSYNEQFF
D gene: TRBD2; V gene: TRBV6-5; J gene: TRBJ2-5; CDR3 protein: CASIQREWGETQYF
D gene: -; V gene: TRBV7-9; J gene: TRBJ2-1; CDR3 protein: CASSLARADYEQFF
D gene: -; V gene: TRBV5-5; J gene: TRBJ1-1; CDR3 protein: CASSLWSGGQGEAFF
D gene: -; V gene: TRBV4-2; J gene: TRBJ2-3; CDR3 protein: CASSQASRTDTQYF
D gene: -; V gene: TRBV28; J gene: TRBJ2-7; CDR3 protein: CASSGHELSYEQYF
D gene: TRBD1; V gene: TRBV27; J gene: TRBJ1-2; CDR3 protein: CASSRYGQDGYTF
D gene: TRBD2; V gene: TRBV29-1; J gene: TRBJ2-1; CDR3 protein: CSVDGLAGVEQFF
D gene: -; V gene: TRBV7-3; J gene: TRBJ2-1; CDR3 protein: CASSSSGSYNEQFF
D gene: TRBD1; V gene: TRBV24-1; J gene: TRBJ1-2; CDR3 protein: CATSPTGNYGYTF
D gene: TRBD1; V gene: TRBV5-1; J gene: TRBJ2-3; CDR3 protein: CASSYRTGADTDTQYF
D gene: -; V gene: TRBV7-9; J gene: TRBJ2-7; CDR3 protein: CASSAGQNNYEQYF
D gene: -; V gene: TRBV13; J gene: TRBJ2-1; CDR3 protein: CASSLHVGGTSNEQFF
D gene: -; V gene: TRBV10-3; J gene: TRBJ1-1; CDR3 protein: CAISELMSTEAFF